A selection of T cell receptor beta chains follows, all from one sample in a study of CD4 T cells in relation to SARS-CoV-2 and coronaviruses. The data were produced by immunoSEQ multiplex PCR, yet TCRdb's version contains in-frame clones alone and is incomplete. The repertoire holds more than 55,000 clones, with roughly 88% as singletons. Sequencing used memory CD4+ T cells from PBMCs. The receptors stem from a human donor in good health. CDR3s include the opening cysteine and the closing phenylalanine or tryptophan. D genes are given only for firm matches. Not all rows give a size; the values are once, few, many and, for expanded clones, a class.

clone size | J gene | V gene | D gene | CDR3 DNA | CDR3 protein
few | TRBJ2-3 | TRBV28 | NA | TGTGCCAGCAGTCCCCCCTCCCGCGGTTTCCCAGATACGCAGTATTTT | CASSPPSRGFPDTQYF
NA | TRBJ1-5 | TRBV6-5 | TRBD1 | TGTGCCAGCAGCTATGACAGGGGTAGACAGCCCCAGCATTTT | CASSYDRGRQPQHF
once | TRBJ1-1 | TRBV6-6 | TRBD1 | TGTGCCAGCACCCAGGGGGGGTCCGGGAACACTGAAGCTTTCTTT | CASTQGGSGNTEAFF
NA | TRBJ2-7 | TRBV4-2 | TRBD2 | TGTGCCAGCAGCCAAGAATGGAGAACTAGCGGCCACTACGAGCAGTACTTC | CASSQEWRTSGHYEQYF
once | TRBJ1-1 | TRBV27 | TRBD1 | TGTGCCAGCAGTAAACAGGGGGCCACTGAAGCTTTCTTT | CASSKQGATEAFF
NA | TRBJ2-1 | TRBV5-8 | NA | TGTGCCAGCAGCTCGTATAGCGGAAGCTCCTACAATGAGCAGTTCTTC | CASSSYSGSSYNEQFF
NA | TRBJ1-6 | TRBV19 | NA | TGTGCCAGTAAGGCAGGTGATAATTCACCCCTCCACTTT | CASKAGDNSPLHF
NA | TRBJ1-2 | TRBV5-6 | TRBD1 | TGTGCCAGCAGGAACCGGGACAGGGGTTCAACGCGCTATGGCTACACCTTC | CASRNRDRGSTRYGYTF
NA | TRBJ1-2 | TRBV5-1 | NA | TGCGCCAGCAGCCAGGACAGCCCAGGGGGCTACACCTTC | CASSQDSPGGYTF
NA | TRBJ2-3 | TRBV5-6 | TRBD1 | TGTGCCAGCAGCTTTTTGACAGGGGGCAGCACAGATACGCAGTATTTT | CASSFLTGGSTDTQYF
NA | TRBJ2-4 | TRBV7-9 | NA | TGTGCCAGCAGCTTAGCACTGACTGGTACCAAAAACATTCAGTACTTC | CASSLALTGTKNIQYF
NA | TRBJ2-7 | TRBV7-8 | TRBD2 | TGTGCCAGCAGCTTAGTAGCGGGAAGCTACGAGCAGTACTTC | CASSLVAGSYEQYF
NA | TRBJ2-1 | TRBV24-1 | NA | TGTGCCACCAGTGAGCCAACACGCCCTGAGCAGTTCTTC | CATSEPTRPEQFF
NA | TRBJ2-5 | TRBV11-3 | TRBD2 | TGTGCCAGCAGCTCCTCGACGGGACTAGCGGATTCATACCAAGAGACCCAGTACTTC | CASSSSTGLADSYQETQYF
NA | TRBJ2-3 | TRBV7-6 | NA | TGTGCCAGCAGCGGGATATACGCGACGGCTAAAGGGACAGATACGCAGTATTTT | CASSGIYATAKGTDTQYF
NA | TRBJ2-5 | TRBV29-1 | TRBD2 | TGCAGCGTCCTGACTAGCGGGAGGGAGACCCAGTACTTC | CSVLTSGRETQYF
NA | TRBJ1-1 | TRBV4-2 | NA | TGTGCCAGCGGAGGGGATGTTCGAACCGGGACGGGAGGTGAAGCTTTCTTT | CASGGDVRTGTGGEAFF
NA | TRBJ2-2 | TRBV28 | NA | TGTGCCAGCAGTTTCAACCAGGGTCGGGCCGGGGAGCTGTTTTTT | CASSFNQGRAGELFF
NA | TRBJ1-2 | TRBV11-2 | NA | TGTGCCAGCAGAAGCCGGGGGGGTGGAAACTATGGCTACACCTTC | CASRSRGGGNYGYTF
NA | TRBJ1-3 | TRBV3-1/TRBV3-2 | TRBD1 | TGTGCCAGCAGCCAAGAGGTTCGCACAGGGGCCTACTCTGGAAACACCATATATTTT | CASSQEVRTGAYSGNTIYF
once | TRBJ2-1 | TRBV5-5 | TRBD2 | TGTGCCAGCAGCCTCGGACTAGCGGAGCAGTTCTTC | CASSLGLAEQFF
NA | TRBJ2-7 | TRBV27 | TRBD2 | TGTGCCAGCAGTACCACCAGACTAGCGGACTTCTACGAGCAGTACTTC | CASSTTRLADFYEQYF
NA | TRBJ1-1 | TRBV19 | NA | TGTGCCAGTAGCCAGGGCGGAGGGTCTACTGAAGCTTTCTTT | CASSQGGGSTEAFF
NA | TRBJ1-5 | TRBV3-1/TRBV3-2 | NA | TGTGCCAGCAGCCAAGGGGGGGACCTTCGGCCCCAGCATTTT | CASSQGGDLRPQHF
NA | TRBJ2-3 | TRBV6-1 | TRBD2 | TGTGCCAGCAGCGAACTAGCGGGAGGAGCACTTGGGACAGATACGCAGTATTTT | CASSELAGGALGTDTQYF
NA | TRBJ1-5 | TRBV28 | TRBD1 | TGTGCCAGCAGTTTGACAGGGCGTCGTAATAGCAATCAGCCCCAGCATTTT | CASSLTGRRNSNQPQHF
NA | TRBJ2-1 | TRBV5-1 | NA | TGCGCCAGCAGCTCAAACGGAGAGGGAGTCTACAATGAGCAGTTCTTC | CASSSNGEGVYNEQFF
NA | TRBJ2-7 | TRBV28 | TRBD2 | TGTGCCAGCAGTTTGGGCCCCAGCGGGAGGAATTTAGAGCAGTACTTC | CASSLGPSGRNLEQYF
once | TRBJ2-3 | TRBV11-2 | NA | TGTGCCAGCAGCTTAACCAGTTCCCAGGCAGATACGCAGTATTTT | CASSLTSSQADTQYF
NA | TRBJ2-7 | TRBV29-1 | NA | TGCAGCGTTGAAGGGGGCCAGGGAGCCTACGAGCAGTACTTC | CSVEGGQGAYEQYF
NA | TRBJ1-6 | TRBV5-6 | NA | TGTGCCAGCAGCTTGAAAGGAGCACGTTATAATTCACCCCTCCACTTT | CASSLKGARYNSPLHF
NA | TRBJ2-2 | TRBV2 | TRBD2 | TGTGCCAGCGCTGGGACTAGCGGGAGCGGCACCGGGGAGCTGTTTTTT | CASAGTSGSGTGELFF
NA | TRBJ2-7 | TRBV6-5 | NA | TGTGCCAGCAGCCTCGGCCTCTCCTACGAGCAGTACTTC | CASSLGLSYEQYF
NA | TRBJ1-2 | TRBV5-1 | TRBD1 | TGCGCCAGCAGCTGGACAGGGCCCCCCGAGGGCTACACCTTC | CASSWTGPPEGYTF
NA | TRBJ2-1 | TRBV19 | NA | TGTGCCAGTAGTATAGAGTCGAGCTACAATGAGCAGTTCTTC | CASSIESSYNEQFF
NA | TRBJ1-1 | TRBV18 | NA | TGTGCCACCGGACAGCAGAACACTGAAGCTTTCTTT | CATGQQNTEAFF
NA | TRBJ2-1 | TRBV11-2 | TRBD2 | TGTGCCAGCAGCCTTAGTGGACTAGCGGGAGTATGGAATGAGCAGTTCTTC | CASSLSGLAGVWNEQFF
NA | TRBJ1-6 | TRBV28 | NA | TGTGCTAGCCGACGGCGGGGGGATAATTCACCCCTCCACTTT | CASRRRGDNSPLHF
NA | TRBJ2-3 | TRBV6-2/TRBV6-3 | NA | TGTGCCAGCAGTTACTCGAAGCGTAGAGGTCTTAATTCAGATACGCAGTATTTT | CASSYSKRRGLNSDTQYF
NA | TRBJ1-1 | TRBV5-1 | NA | TGCGCCAGCAGCTTCATCGGACAAAGCAACACTGAAGCTTTCTTT | CASSFIGQSNTEAFF
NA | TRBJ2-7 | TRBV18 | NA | TGTGCCAGCTCACAATCAGGGGGGATTGACGAGCAGTACTTC | CASSQSGGIDEQYF
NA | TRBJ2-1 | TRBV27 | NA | TGTGCCAGCAGTTTATCGCGAGGGAGGATGGGCAATGAGCAGTTCTTC | CASSLSRGRMGNEQFF
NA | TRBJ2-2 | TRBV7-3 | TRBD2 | TGTGCCAGCAGCTGGGGAGGGACCACCGGGGAGCTGTTTTTT | CASSWGGTTGELFF
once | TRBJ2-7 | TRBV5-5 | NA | TGTGCCAGCAGCTTGGGCGGGGGCACCTCCTACGAGCAGTACTTC | CASSLGGGTSYEQYF
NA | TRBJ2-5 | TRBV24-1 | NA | TGTGCCACCAGTGATTTAGGGGACGGGAAAGAGACCCAGTACTTC | CATSDLGDGKETQYF
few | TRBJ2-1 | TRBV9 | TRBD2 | TGTGCCAGCAGCCCCCGGGGTAGCGGGAGAGACAATGAGCAGTTCTTC | CASSPRGSGRDNEQFF
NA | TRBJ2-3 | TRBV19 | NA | TGTGCCAGTAGGGTTTCACCGCACACAGATACGCAGTATTTT | CASRVSPHTDTQYF
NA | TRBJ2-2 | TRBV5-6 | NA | TGTGCCAGCAGCTTGCCAGGGACCGGGGAGCTGTTTTTT | CASSLPGTGELFF
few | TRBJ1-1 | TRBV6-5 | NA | TGTGCCAGCAGTTACTCAACGGGGGTGGGGACTGAAGCTTTCTTT | CASSYSTGVGTEAFF
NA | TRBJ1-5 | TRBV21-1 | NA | TGTGCCAGCAGGACAGGGGGCAGGCGGGGTCAGCCCCAGCATTTT | CASRTGGRRGQPQHF
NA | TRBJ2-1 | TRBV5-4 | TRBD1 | TGTGCCAGCAACCCCGGAACCGGGACAGGGGGTACTGAGCAGTTCTTC | CASNPGTGTGGTEQFF
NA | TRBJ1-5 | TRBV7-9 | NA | TGTGCCAGCAGCTTATCAGGGCTAGAGCAGCCCCAGCATTTT | CASSLSGLEQPQHF
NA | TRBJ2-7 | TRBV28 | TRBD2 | TGTGCCAGCAGTACCCGACTAGCGGGGAGCTCCTACGAGCAGTACTTC | CASSTRLAGSSYEQYF
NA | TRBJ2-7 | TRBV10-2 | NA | TGCGCCAGCAGTGAGATTCTAGCGACTCACCTGGGGGAGCAGTACTTC | CASSEILATHLGEQYF
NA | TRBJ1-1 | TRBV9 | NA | TGTGCCAGCAGCTCACAGTGGGGGCCTAATACTGAAGCTTTCTTT | CASSSQWGPNTEAFF
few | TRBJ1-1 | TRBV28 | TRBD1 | TGTGCCAGCAGTTTATTAGGGACAGGGGCCGAAGCTTTCTTT | CASSLLGTGAEAFF
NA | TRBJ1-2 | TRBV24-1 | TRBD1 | TGTGCCACCAGTGCTAGACAGGGGAGCTATGGCTACACCTTC | CATSARQGSYGYTF